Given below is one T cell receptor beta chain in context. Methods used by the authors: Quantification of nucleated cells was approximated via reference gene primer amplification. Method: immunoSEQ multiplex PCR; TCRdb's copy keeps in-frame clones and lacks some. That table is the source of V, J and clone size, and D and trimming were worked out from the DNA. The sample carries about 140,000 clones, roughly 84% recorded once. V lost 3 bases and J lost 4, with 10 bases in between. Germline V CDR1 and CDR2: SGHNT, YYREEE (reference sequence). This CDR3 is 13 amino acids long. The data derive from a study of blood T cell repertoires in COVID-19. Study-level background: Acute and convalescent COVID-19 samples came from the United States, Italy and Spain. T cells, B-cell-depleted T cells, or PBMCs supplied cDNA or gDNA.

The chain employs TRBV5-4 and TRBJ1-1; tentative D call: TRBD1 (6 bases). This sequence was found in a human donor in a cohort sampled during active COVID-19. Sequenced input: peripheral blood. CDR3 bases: TGTGCCAGCAGCTATGACAGGAGCACTGAAGCTTTCTTT. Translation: CASSYDRSTEAFF.